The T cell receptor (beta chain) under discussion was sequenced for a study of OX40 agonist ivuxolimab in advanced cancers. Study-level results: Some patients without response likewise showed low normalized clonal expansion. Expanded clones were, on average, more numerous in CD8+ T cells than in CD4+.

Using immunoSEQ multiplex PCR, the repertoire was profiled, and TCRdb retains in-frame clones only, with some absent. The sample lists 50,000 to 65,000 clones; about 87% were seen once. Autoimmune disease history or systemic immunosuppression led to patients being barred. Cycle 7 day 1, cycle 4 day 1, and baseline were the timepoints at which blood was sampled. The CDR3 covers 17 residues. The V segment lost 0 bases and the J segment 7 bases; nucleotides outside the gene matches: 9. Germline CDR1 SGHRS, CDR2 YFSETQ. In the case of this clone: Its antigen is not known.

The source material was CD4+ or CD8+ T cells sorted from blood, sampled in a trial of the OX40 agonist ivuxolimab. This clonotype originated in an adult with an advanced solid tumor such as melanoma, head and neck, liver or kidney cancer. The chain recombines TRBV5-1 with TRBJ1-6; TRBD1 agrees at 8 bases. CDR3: CASSLDSNRDRNSPLHF. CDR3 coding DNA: TGCGCCAGCAGCTTGGATTCCAACCGGGACAGGAATTCACCCCTCCACTTT.